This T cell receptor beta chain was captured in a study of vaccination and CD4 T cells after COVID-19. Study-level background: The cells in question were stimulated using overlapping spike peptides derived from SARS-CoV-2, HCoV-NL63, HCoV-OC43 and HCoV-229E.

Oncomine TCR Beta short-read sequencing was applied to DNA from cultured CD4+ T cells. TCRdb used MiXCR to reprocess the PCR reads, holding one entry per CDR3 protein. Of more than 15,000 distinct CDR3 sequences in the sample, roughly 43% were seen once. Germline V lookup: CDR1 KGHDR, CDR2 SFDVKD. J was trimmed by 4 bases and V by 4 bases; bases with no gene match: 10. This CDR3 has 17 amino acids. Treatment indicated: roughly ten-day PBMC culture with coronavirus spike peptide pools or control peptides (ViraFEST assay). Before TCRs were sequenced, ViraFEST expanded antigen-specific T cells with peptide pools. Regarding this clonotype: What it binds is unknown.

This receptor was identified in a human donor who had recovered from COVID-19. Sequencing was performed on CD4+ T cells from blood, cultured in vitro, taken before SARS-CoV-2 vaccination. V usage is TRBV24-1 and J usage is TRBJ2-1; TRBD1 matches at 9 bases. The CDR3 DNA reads TGTGCCACCAGTGACCGTAAGGGACAGGGTCAATACAATGAGCAGTTCTTC. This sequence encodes CATSDRKGQGQYNEQFF.